These T cell receptor beta chains were read from a single sample in a study of cytomegalovirus exposure and HLA in healthy donors. Some clones are missing from TCRdb's copy, which holds only in-frame ones; the method was immunoSEQ multiplex PCR. The repertoire consists of over 150,000 clones, with around 86% occurring once and the leading ten covering approximately 6.5%. The sequencing input was PBMCs. These receptors came from a woman in her 50s in good health and CMV-seropositive. Both conserved end residues are part of each CDR3. The D gene is left open where the match is weak. Clone size is given for some rows only: seen once, a few or many times, or a class if the clone is expanded.

>.|TRBJ2-3|TRBV9|TRBD2
TGTGCCAGCAGCGTAGGGTCCCTAGCGGGGGGGTTTAGTACGCAGTATTTT
CASSVGSLAGGFSTQYF
>few|TRBJ2-4|TRBV7-9|.
TGTGCCAGCAGCTCTACCGGGGGAGTAGCCAAAAACATTCAGTACTTC
CASSSTGGVAKNIQYF
>.|TRBJ2-7|TRBV2|TRBD1
TGTGCCAGCAGTACACAGGGGCCTTCCTACGAGCAGTACTTC
CASSTQGPSYEQYF
>.|TRBJ1-2|TRBV7-2|.
TGTGCCAGCAGCTTATATACGGCTAACTATGGCTACACCTTC
CASSLYTANYGYTF
>.|TRBJ1-2|TRBV27|TRBD1
TGTGCCAGCAGGCCGTGGGACAGCAACTATGGCTACACCTTC
CASRPWDSNYGYTF
>.|TRBJ2-7|TRBV6-5|.
TGTGCCAGCGCCGTAAGGGGTGGCGAGCAGTACTTC
CASAVRGGEQYF
>.|TRBJ1-4|TRBV28|.
TGTGCCAGCAGTTTACCGCCCCCCAACGGGGAAAAACTGTTTTTT
CASSLPPPNGEKLFF
>.|TRBJ1-2|TRBV18|TRBD1
TGTGCCAGCTCATCCCAGGGGGCGACTAACTATGGCTACACCTTC
CASSSQGATNYGYTF
>.|TRBJ2-2|TRBV2|.
TGTGCCAGCAGTGAGTGGCAGGAAAGCACCGGGGAGCTGTTTTTT
CASSEWQESTGELFF
>.|TRBJ2-1|TRBV11-2|.
TGTGCCAGCAGCTTAGATCCCGGTGACAATGAGCAGTTCTTC
CASSLDPGDNEQFF
>.|TRBJ1-1|TRBV6-5|.
TGTGCCAGCAGTCACTCGTTCATGAACACTGAAGCTTTCTTT
CASSHSFMNTEAFF
>.|TRBJ1-1|TRBV18|TRBD1
TGTGCCAGCTCTCCGGGACAGGGGGCGAGGAGCACTGAAGCTTTCTTT
CASSPGQGARSTEAFF
>.|TRBJ2-7|TRBV6-1|TRBD2
TGTGCCAGCAGTGAATTGGGGTCTTGGAGCGGGAAGACCTACGAGCAGTACTTC
CASSELGSWSGKTYEQYF
>.|TRBJ1-1|TRBV11-1|TRBD1
TGTGCCAGCAGTCGTAATACAGGGGGCTGGAACACTGAAGCTTTCTTT
CASSRNTGGWNTEAFF
>few|TRBJ2-1|TRBV18|TRBD2
TGTGCCAGCTCACCACGGGAGGGCACCAATGAGCAGTTCTTC
CASSPREGTNEQFF
>once|TRBJ2-6|TRBV19|.
TGTGCCAGTAGTTTCATCTCTGGGGCCAACGTCCTGACTTTC
CASSFISGANVLTF
>.|TRBJ2-1|TRBV7-2|TRBD1
TGTGCCAGCAGCTTAGGACAGGGTCAGGATGAGCAGTTCTTC
CASSLGQGQDEQFF
>.|TRBJ2-2|TRBV5-1|TRBD2
TGCGCCAGCAGCTCGCGGGAGTACGCCGGGGAGCTGTTTTTT
CASSSREYAGELFF
>.|TRBJ2-7|TRBV19|.
TGTGCCAGTACTCCGTCCGCGGGGCCCTACGAGCAGTACTTC
CASTPSAGPYEQYF
>few|TRBJ1-2|TRBV13|.
TGTGCCAGCAGCCCTGCGGGCAGAGTTGACTATGGCTACACCTTC
CASSPAGRVDYGYTF
>.|TRBJ1-5|TRBV15|.
TGTGCCACCAGCAGAGATGTGGGCCCGCCCCAGCATTTT
CATSRDVGPPQHF
>.|TRBJ1-5|TRBV28|TRBD1
TGTGCCAGCACCAGGGGACAGGGAGGGAGCAATCAGCCCCAGCATTTT
CASTRGQGGSNQPQHF
>.|TRBJ2-3|TRBV6-1|TRBD1
TGTGCCAGCAGTCCTCGGACAGGGTTAGCAGATACGCAGTATTTT
CASSPRTGLADTQYF
>.|TRBJ1-2|TRBV7-9|.
TGTGCCAGCAGCAACTTCTATGGCTACACCTTC
CASSNFYGYTF
>.|TRBJ1-2|TRBV28|TRBD1
TGTGCCAGCAGCCAACCGCCTGGGACAGGCTATGGCTACACCTTC
CASSQPPGTGYGYTF
>.|TRBJ2-5|TRBV7-9|.
TGTTCCAGCAGCTTCCAAGGGGGTGAACAAGAGACCCAGTACTTC
CSSSFQGGEQETQYF
>.|TRBJ1-2|TRBV6-1|TRBD1
TGTGCCAGCAGACCGGGGACAGCACCCAACTATGGCTACACCTTC
CASRPGTAPNYGYTF
>.|TRBJ2-2|TRBV5-1|TRBD2
TGCGCCAGCAGTATCCCCGATACTAGCGGGACCGGGGAGCTGTTTTTT
CASSIPDTSGTGELFF
>.|TRBJ1-5|TRBV7-2|.
TGTGCCAGCAGCCCGCGGAATAATCAGCCCCAGCATTTT
CASSPRNNQPQHF
>once|TRBJ1-6|TRBV27|TRBD1
TGTGCCAGCAGGCACCGGGACAGGGTCTACAATTCACCCCTCCACTTT
CASRHRDRVYNSPLHF
>.|TRBJ2-1|TRBV28|TRBD2
TGTGCCAGCAGGGGCCCGGGACTAGACTCCTACAATGAGCAGTTCTTC
CASRGPGLDSYNEQFF
>.|TRBJ1-1|TRBV6-1|TRBD1
TGTGCCAGCAGTTTGCCGGGACAGGGAATAACTTTCTTT
CASSLPGQGITFF
>few|TRBJ1-2|TRBV4-3|.
TGCGCCAGCAGCCAAGATCAAGGGGAATGGAATGGCTACACCTTC
CASSQDQGEWNGYTF
>.|TRBJ2-1|TRBV7-9|.
TGTGCCAGCAGCCATTCGAGGGGGGGGTACAATGAGCAGTTCTTC
CASSHSRGGYNEQFF
>once|TRBJ1-2|TRBV28|.
TGTGCCAGCAGTTTACAGGGAAACTATGGCTACACCTTC
CASSLQGNYGYTF
>.|TRBJ2-1|TRBV27|.
TGTGCCAGCAGGCCCGACAGAACCAATGAGCAGTTCTTC
CASRPDRTNEQFF
>.|TRBJ2-5|TRBV19|.
TGTGCCAGTAGTATCACCGGTCTCCAAGAGACCCAGTACTTC
CASSITGLQETQYF
>.|TRBJ1-3|TRBV11-2|.
TGTGCCAGCAGCTTGGGAGATTTTGGAAACACCATATATTTT
CASSLGDFGNTIYF
>.|TRBJ2-4|TRBV5-6|.
TGTGCCAGCAGCTTGGTATTAGGCCCCTCGGGTGGCATTCAGTACTTC
CASSLVLGPSGGIQYF
>.|TRBJ2-7|TRBV4-1|TRBD2
TGCGCCAGCAGCCAAGACCCCCGACTAGCGGGAGGTGGAAGATCCTACGAGCAGTACTTC
CASSQDPRLAGGGRSYEQYF
>.|TRBJ2-7|TRBV27|.
TGTGCCAGCAGTCCCTTTGGGGGCCTCTCCTACGAGCAGTACTTC
CASSPFGGLSYEQYF
>once|TRBJ2-7|TRBV27|.
TGTGCCAGCAGGCGGGGAAGCTCCTACGAGCAGTACTTC
CASRRGSSYEQYF
>.|TRBJ1-5|TRBV27|.
TGTGCCAGCAGTTTAAGAGGTAGCAATCAGCCCCAGCATTTT
CASSLRGSNQPQHF
>.|TRBJ2-1|TRBV12-1|.
TGTGCCAGCAGCTTTGCAGATTCACCCCGGGACAAGGTAGTGGTCGGAGGACAAGGTGAGCAGTTCTTC
CASSFADSPRDKVVVGGQGEQFF
>.|TRBJ2-1|TRBV7-3|TRBD2
TGTGCCAGCAGCTTATGGGCTAGCGGGGGCTACAATGAGCAGTTCTTC
CASSLWASGGYNEQFF
>.|TRBJ2-1|TRBV10-3|.
TGTGCCATCAGTGAGTACGGGAGTTACAATGAGCAGTTCTTC
CAISEYGSYNEQFF
>once|TRBJ2-3|TRBV2|.
TGTGCCAGCAGCCGGAGAATGATGGATACGCAGTATTTT
CASSRRMMDTQYF
>once|TRBJ1-1|TRBV7-9|TRBD1
TGTGCCAGCAGCTTTGACAGGGTTTGGACTGAAGCTTTCTTT
CASSFDRVWTEAFF
>.|TRBJ2-2|TRBV5-1|TRBD2
TGCGCCAGCAGCCAGACGGGACTAGCTCGGACCGGGGAGCTGTTTTTT
CASSQTGLARTGELFF
>.|TRBJ2-5|TRBV6-6|.
TGTGCCAGCAGTTACCCGACAGGCGCCCTCCAAGAGACCCAGTACTTC
CASSYPTGALQETQYF
>.|TRBJ1-4|TRBV15|.
TGTGCCACCAGCAGAGATCAGAACAGGGTAGGAACTAATGAAAAACTGTTTTTT
CATSRDQNRVGTNEKLFF
>.|TRBJ2-7|TRBV18|TRBD1
TGTGCCAGCTCACCAGTTTCCGAGACAGGGGGAACCTACGAGCAGTACTTC
CASSPVSETGGTYEQYF
>.|TRBJ1-2|TRBV5-1|.
TGCGCCAGCAGCTTGGGAATTCGGGGGAATGCTAACTATGGCTACACCTTC
CASSLGIRGNANYGYTF
>few|TRBJ2-3|TRBV23-1|TRBD1
TGCGCCAGCAGTCCACCGACAGGGTCCGATACGCAGTATTTT
CASSPPTGSDTQYF
>.|TRBJ2-7|TRBV18|.
TGTGCCAGCTCGCCGACAGCGTTTCCCAACTACGAGCAGTACTTC
CASSPTAFPNYEQYF
>.|TRBJ2-1|TRBV28|TRBD2
TGTGCCAGCAGTTTAGGCGGGGGGGTGGCCAATGAGCAGTTCTTC
CASSLGGGVANEQFF
>.|TRBJ2-3|TRBV19|TRBD2
TGTGCCAGTAGTCGGCTCCGGGACTACACAGGCACAGATACGCAGTATTTT
CASSRLRDYTGTDTQYF
>few|TRBJ2-7|TRBV4-1|.
TGCGCCAGCAGCCAAGAGGAGCTCTACGAGCAGTACTTC
CASSQEELYEQYF
>.|TRBJ2-3|TRBV7-2|.
TGTGCCAGCAGCCGTACGCGGGACAGAAGTGGCACAGATACGCAGTATTTT
CASSRTRDRSGTDTQYF